This T cell receptor (beta chain) is drawn from a study of CD8+CD57+ T cells in acquired aplastic anemia. Profiling that covered TCR beta VDJ and CDR3 relied on genomic DNA as its template. Via MiXCR, TCRdb re-called the reads, giving one row per CDR3 protein. Counted here are roughly 80,000 distinct CDR3 sequences, less than 85% occurring once; the ten biggest clones make up approximately 78%. Whoever was chosen for sequencing had shown CD8+CD57+ cell expansion by flow cytometry. By the time of blood sampling, patients had still received no therapy. Germline values: CDR1 SGHNT, CDR2 YYREEE (reference sequence). The CDR3 is made up of 15 amino acids. V lost 1 base, J lost 1 base, and 11 bases lay in between. This clonotype was recorded at least ten times.

Sequencing used sorted CD4+, CD8+, or CD8+CD57+ T cells (not recorded which) from PBMCs. The gene calls are TRBV5-4 and TRBJ1-1; tentatively, D is TRBD1 (5 bases). The receptor was isolated from a human donor with aplastic anemia. CDR3 sequence reads: CASSLIQGSNTEAFF. As DNA, the CDR3 is TGTGCCAGCAGCTTGATCCAGGGTTCGAACACTGAAGCTTTCTTT.